The text below deals with one TCR beta chain. The data were obtained in a study of shared clonotypes between healthy human individuals. Germline assignment: CDR1 MGHRA and CDR2 YSYEKL. The CDR3 runs to 16 residues. V lost 0 bases, J lost 4 bases, and 8 bases stayed unmatched. Naive CD8 cells lacked CD45RO and underwent positive selection for CCR7, leaving out terminally differentiated effector memory CD45RA+ cells. The method was immunoSEQ multiplex PCR; TCRdb's version includes in-frame clones alone and lacks a portion of them. Of roughly 590,000 clones in the sample, over 95% were seen once. The receptor was isolated from a woman under 40 in good health. Sequenced material: naive CD8+ T cells sorted from blood. The genes are TRBV4-1 and TRBJ2-7; 8 bases map to TRBD1. DNA of the CDR3: TGCGCCAGCAGCCAAGAACAGAGACAGGGGTTATACGAGCAGTACTTC. Protein: CASSQEQRQGLYEQYF.